This is a list of T cell receptor beta chains from one sample in a study of identical twins. MiXCR, applied by TCRdb to the 5' RACE reads, yields one record per CDR3 protein. The table lists roughly 1,500,000 distinct CDR3 sequences, about 31% of them singletons. The sequenced sample consisted of cord blood. The receptors were gathered from a newborn girl in good health. Each CDR3 is given with its conserved first and last residue. A D gene is named only where the DNA matches it firmly. Rows may omit the clone size; those that give it use once, few, many or a size class.

>TRBV20-1|-|TRBJ1-1|few
CSARKGRNTEAFF
TGCAGTGCTAGAAAGGGTCGGAACACTGAAGCTTTCTTT
>TRBV6-1|TRBD1|TRBJ1-1|-
CASRISDRVKTEAFF
TGTGCCAGCAGAATCTCGGACAGGGTTAAAACGGAAGCTTTCTTT
>TRBV20-1|TRBD2|TRBJ2-5|-
CSAPGLAGGQETQYF
TGCAGTGCACCCGGACTAGCGGGAGGGCAAGAGACCCAGTACTTC
>TRBV20-1|TRBD2|TRBJ2-7|-
CSANPKPGLRYNEQYF
TGCAGTGCCAATCCTAAGCCGGGACTAAGGTACAATGAGCAGTACTTC
>TRBV10-3|TRBD1|TRBJ2-7|few
CAISERGLVYEQYF
TGTGCCATCAGTGAGAGGGGGCTAGTTTACGAGCAGTACTTC
>TRBV3-1|TRBD2|TRBJ2-1|-
CASSQDTSGEYNEQFF
TGTGCCAGCAGCCAAGATACTAGCGGGGAGTACAATGAGCAGTTCTTC
>TRBV18|-|TRBJ2-2|-
CASSPWTTNTGELFF
TGTGCCAGCTCACCCTGGACTACGAACACCGGGGAGCTGTTTTTT
>TRBV28|-|TRBJ1-1|few
CASGIRGTEAFF
TGTGCCAGCGGCATCAGGGGCACTGAAGCTTTCTTT
>TRBV27|-|TRBJ2-7|once
CASKPQGRYEQYF
TGTGCCAGCAAACCCCAGGGGCGATACGAGCAGTACTTC
>TRBV20-1|TRBD1|TRBJ1-5|-
CGARSPRDRGNPQHF
TGCGGTGCTAGATCGCCCAGGGACAGGGGGAACCCCCAGCATTTT
>TRBV11-1|-|TRBJ2-1|-
CASSLEASRSSYNEQFF
TGTGCCAGCAGCTTAGAGGCTAGCCGAAGCTCCTACAATGAGCAGTTCTTC
>TRBV10-3|TRBD2|TRBJ2-5|-
CAISTGLAGQYF
TGTGCCATCAGTACCGGGCTAGCGGGGCAGTACTTC
>TRBV5-1|TRBD1|TRBJ2-4|few
CASSPGQGVNIQYF
TGCGCCAGCAGCCCGGGACAGGGGGTAAACATTCAGTACTTC
>TRBV5-1|TRBD1|TRBJ1-5|-
CASSSGTGVNQPQHF
TGCGCCAGCAGCTCCGGGACAGGGGTTAATCAGCCCCAGCATTTT
>TRBV4-1|-|TRBJ2-1|-
CASSQERGYSYNEQLF
TGCGCCAGCAGCCAGGAACGCGGGTACTCCTACAATGAGCAGCTCTTC
>TRBV27|-|TRBJ2-7|-
CASSLTRDSTTQYF
TGTGCCAGCAGTCTGACTAGAGATTCTACGACGCAGTACTTC
>TRBV7-6|TRBD1|TRBJ2-1|-
CASSFRDRQYNEQFF
TGTGCCAGCAGCTTTCGGGACAGGCAGTACAATGAGCAGTTCTTC
>TRBV3-1|TRBD2|TRBJ2-5|-
CASSHSRLAGKQETQYF
TGTGCCAGCAGCCATTCCAGACTAGCGGGGAAACAAGAGACCCAGTACTTC
>TRBV4-2|TRBD2|TRBJ2-7|few
CASSRVAGGTYEQYF
TGTGCCAGCAGCCGGGTAGCGGGAGGAACCTACGAGCAGTACTTC
>TRBV20-1|TRBD1|TRBJ1-5|few
CSARDRTYSNQPQHF
TGCAGTGCTAGGGACAGGACCTATAGCAATCAGCCCCAGCATTTT
>TRBV11-1|-|TRBJ2-7|many
CASRLGSVYEQYF
TGTGCCAGCAGGCTCGGGTCCGTCTACGAGCAGTACTTC
>TRBV6-1|-|TRBJ1-2|-
CASSEVMYSPNYGYTF
TGTGCCAGCAGTGAAGTCATGTACAGCCCTAACTATGGCTACACCTTC
>TRBV27|TRBD2|TRBJ2-7|many
CASSTGTSGSYEQYF
TGTGCCAGCAGTACGGGGACTAGCGGATCCTACGAGCAGTACTTC
>TRBV28|TRBD2|TRBJ2-1|-
CASSPGLATDNEQFF
TGTGCCAGCAGTCCCGGACTAGCGACCGACAATGAGCAGTTCTTC
>TRBV20-1|-|TRBJ1-6|many
CSAREQGSPLHF
TGCAGTGCTAGAGAGCAGGGTTCACCCCTCCACTTT
>TRBV12-3/TRBV12-4|TRBD1|TRBJ2-3|-
CASSLWDSITDTQYF
TGTGCCAGCAGTTTATGGGACAGCATAACAGATACGCAATATTTT
>TRBV15|-|TRBJ2-5|-
CATSSTAWLTATYNEQYF
TGTGCCACCAGCAGCACAGCCTGGCTCACGGCTACCTACAATGAGCAGTACTTC
>TRBV27|TRBD1|TRBJ2-5|-
CASSGTGQGEETQYF
TGTGCCAGCAGTGGGACGGGACAGGGGGAGGAGACCCAGTACTTC
>TRBV19|-|TRBJ1-2|-
CASSTRLIGYTF
TGTGCCAGTAGTACCCGGTTGATTGGCTACACCTTC
>TRBV10-3|TRBD2|TRBJ2-3|few
CAIRYSGRDTDTQYF
TGTGCCATCAGATATAGCGGGAGGGACACAGATACGCAGTATTTT
>TRBV12-3/TRBV12-4|TRBD1|TRBJ2-5|-
CASSWGQAETQYF
TGTGCCAGCAGTTGGGGACAGGCGGAGACCCAGTACTTC
>TRBV7-8|-|TRBJ2-3|few
CASSLAGSGVSSTDTQYF
TGTGCCAGCAGCTTAGCGGGGTCAGGGGTCAGTAGTACAGATACGCAGTATTTT
>TRBV29-1|-|TRBJ2-7|-
CSASAQGVEQYF
TGCAGCGCTTCAGCACAGGGCGTCGAGCAGTACTTC
>TRBV4-1|TRBD2|TRBJ2-7|-
CASSIRPTSGEQEFYEQYF
TGCGCCAGCAGCATCAGACCGACTAGCGGGGAGCAAGAGTTCTACGAGCAGTACTTC
>TRBV9|TRBD2|TRBJ2-3|-
CASSVTSGGGVDTQYF
TGTGCCAGCAGCGTGACTAGCGGGGGCGGGGTAGATACGCAGTATTTT
>TRBV27|-|TRBJ2-5|-
CASSLLSGEETQYF
TGTGCCAGCAGTTTATTGTCGGGGGAAGAGACCCAGTACTTC
>TRBV20-1|-|TRBJ2-7|-
CSASHKSGSYNEQYF
TGCAGTGCTAGCCACAAGTCTGGATCCTACAATGAGCAGTACTTC
>TRBV11-2|-|TRBJ2-2|-
CASTPDLGDGELFF
TGTGCCAGCACCCCAGATTTAGGAGACGGGGAGCTGTTTTTT
>TRBV27|TRBD1|TRBJ1-1|-
CASSLSRGTGNTEAFF
TGTGCCAGCAGTTTATCGCGGGGGACAGGGAACACTGAAGCTTTCTTT
>TRBV10-3|TRBD2|TRBJ2-7|-
CAISDGAGGLEQYF
TGTGCCATCAGTGACGGGGCGGGGGGGTTGGAGCAGTACTTC
>TRBV7-2|-|TRBJ2-1|-
CASTPSAALAYNEQFF
TGTGCCAGCACCCCCAGCGCCGCACTAGCCTACAATGAGCAGTTCTTC
>TRBV24-1|-|TRBJ1-2|few
CATSDEGYYGYTF
TGTGCCACCAGTGATGAGGGTTACTATGGCTACACCTTC
>TRBV24-1|-|TRBJ2-7|-
CATSDLKNLDYNEQYF
TGTGCCACCAGTGATTTGAAGAATCTAGATTACAATGAGCAGTACTTC
>TRBV9|TRBD2|TRBJ2-3|-
CASSEDSGSTDTQYF
TGTGCCAGCAGCGAAGATAGCGGGAGCACAGATACGCAGTATTTT
>TRBV7-2|TRBD1|TRBJ2-1|-
CASSFMGGQANEQFF
TGTGCCAGCAGCTTTATGGGGGGACAGGCCAATGAGCAGTTCTTC
>TRBV9|TRBD2|TRBJ2-7|-
CASSVDSGEGREQYF
TGTGCCAGCAGCGTAGATAGCGGGGAGGGTCGTGAGCAGTACTTC
>TRBV7-6|-|TRBJ1-4|-
CACSLRANEKLFF
TGTGCCTGCAGCTTACGGGCTAATGAAAAACTGTTTTTT
>TRBV27|-|TRBJ2-1|-
CASSLVSGRPSSYNEQFF
TGTGCCAGCAGTCTCGTCTCGGGTCGCCCCAGCTCCTACAATGAGCAGTTCTTC
>TRBV2|-|TRBJ2-7|-
CATKRTGGYEQYF
TGTGCCACCAAAAGGACTGGCGGCTACGAGCAGTACTTC
>TRBV6-5|TRBD1|TRBJ1-2|-
CASSYSKGQVYGYTF
TGTGCCAGCAGTTACTCAAAGGGACAGGTCTATGGCTACACCTTC
>TRBV6-2/TRBV6-3|-|TRBJ1-5|few
CASSKLQGRNQPQHF
TGTGCCAGCAGTAAACTACAGGGTAGAAATCAGCCCCAGCATTTT
>TRBV6-1|-|TRBJ1-1|few
CASSEGGRATTEAFF
TGTGCCAGCAGTGAAGGGGGCAGGGCGACCACTGAAGCTTTCTTT
>TRBV18|-|TRBJ2-7|few
CASSLTTGRYEQYF
TGTGCCAGCTCGCTGACGACAGGGAGGTACGAGCAGTACTTC
>TRBV15|-|TRBJ1-5|-
CATSRSDRSLRNQPQHF
TGTGCCACCAGCAGGTCCGACAGGTCCCTTCGCAATCAGCCCCAGCATTTT
>TRBV3-1|TRBD2|TRBJ2-7|many
CASSQTSGRGIEQYF
TGTGCCAGCAGCCAAACGAGCGGGAGAGGCATCGAGCAGTACTTC
>TRBV20-1|TRBD2|TRBJ2-5|-
CSVRPSGRINEQYF
TGCAGTGTTCGGCCTAGCGGGAGAATCAATGAGCAGTACTTC
>TRBV29-1|TRBD1|TRBJ1-2|-
CSIRDRGHYGYTF
TGCAGCATCCGGGACAGGGGGCACTATGGCTACACCTTC
>TRBV12-3/TRBV12-4|TRBD2|TRBJ2-5|-
CASSLGGLASYF
TGTGCCAGCAGTTTAGGGGGACTAGCTTCGTACTTC
>TRBV29-1|TRBD1|TRBJ1-2|many
CSVEVLGQGDGYTF
TGCAGCGTTGAAGTTCTCGGACAGGGCGATGGCTACACCTTC
>TRBV19|TRBD1|TRBJ1-5|few
CASSTTGAPGNQPQHF
TGTGCCAGTAGTACAACAGGGGCTCCGGGCAATCAGCCCCAGCATTTT